This T cell receptor (beta chain) was captured in a study of blood T cells in healthy people across ages. Findings and caveats of the study: In older individuals, TCR beta diversity per million T cells was lower, falling roughly linearly with age.

The use of a sample-barcoded 5' primer and a J-beta primer mix characterized a second PCR of 7 to 11 cycles. TCRdb fed the 5' RACE reads into MiXCR, producing one record per CDR3 protein. Among about 1.8 million distinct CDR3 sequences listed, 49% were seen once. V was shortened by 0 bases and J by 6 bases, with 9 bases between the two germline ends. CDR3 length: 12 residues. Germline lookup yields CDR1 SQVTM and CDR2 ANQGSEA. In regard to this clonotype: No antigen is known for it.

The TCR originated in a woman aged 40 to 50 in good health. Sequences were obtained from blood. V usage is TRBV29-1 and J usage is TRBJ2-7; no firm D call. CDR3 region: CSVEESVSEQYF. DNA for the CDR3: TGCAGCGTTGAAGAATCAGTATCCGAGCAGTACTTC.